By proportion, the clone carrying this TCR beta chain is medium-sized (0.01 to 0.1%). Its cognate antigen is unknown. In the authors' methods: The study's classifier, a distant-metastasis tool for papillary thyroid cancer, was built using CDR3 differences across clinicopathological groups. Through MiXCR, TCRdb re-clonotyped the PCR reads. These V and J calls rely on TCRdb rather than the paper's analysis. In the table there are tens of thousands of clones, around 26% of which are singletons. The data derive from a study of metastatic and nonmetastatic thyroid tumors. Overall study context: The study looked at repertoires side by side in blood and in tumor or nodule tissue from malignant and benign thyroid patients. The study's findings and limits: Significantly higher TCR beta diversity was reportedly seen in malignant thyroid tumors than benign nodules, in blood and tumor.

Germline V lookup: CDR1 SGHRS, CDR2 YFSETQ. The CDR3 has 15 amino acids. The junction had 10 bases not matched to a gene; V was cut back by 1 base and J by 7 bases. Thyroid surgery was performed in patients who had received no treatment beforehand. The sequence was collected from a male donor with papillary thyroid cancer or a benign thyroid nodule (not recorded which). Some clones in this sample may be carry-over from other donors' samples. Material: blood. The chain has TRBV5-1 and TRBJ2-7, with 8 bases that match TRBD1. Written as DNA, the CDR3 is TGCGCCAGCAGCTTGCCCGGGACAGGCGGAGAAGAGCAGTACTTC. This sequence encodes CASSLPGTGGEEQYF.